One and the same sample provided the 29 T cell receptor beta chains below, sequenced in a study of T cells after yellow fever vaccination. TCRdb re-analysed the 5' RACE reads in MiXCR, keeping a single row per CDR3 protein. The table shows about 260,000 distinct CDR3 sequences, with around 5.2% occurring only once. Sample: CD4+ T cells sorted from PBMCs, taken on the day of the yellow fever booster vaccination. These TCRs come from a man aged 18 to 29 who received the YFV17D yellow fever vaccine.

The V gene is TRBV16, the J gene TRBJ1-2; 8 bases are a match to TRBD1. Looked up from germline, CDR1 is KGHSY and CDR2 is FQNENV. V was clipped by 0 bases and J by 8 bases; unmatched bases: 5. The length of the CDR3 is 14 residues. The CDR3 DNA reads TGTGCCAGCAGCCAATCGCAGGGGGCGAGGGGCTACACCTTC. Amino acid sequence: CASSQSQGARGYTF.

The chain has TRBV12-3 or TRBV12-4 and TRBJ1-1; D is undetermined. The CDR3 loop spans 13 amino acids. V was cut by 2 bases and J by 0 bases, with 4 bases left in between. Here the CDR3 reads CASSLLVNTEAFF. The CDR3 coding sequence is TGTGCCAGCAGTTTATTAGTGAACACTGAAGCTTTCTTT.

V gene TRBV24-1 combines with J gene TRBJ2-3, with a weak D call TRBD1 (5 bases). Per germline, CDR1 KGHDR and CDR2 SFDVKD. The CDR3 length is 13 residues. The germline V and J ends were trimmed by 6 bases and 4 bases, with 10 bases remaining between them. The CDR3 protein is CATSIQGPDTQYF. DNA of the CDR3: TGTGCCACCAGTATCCAGGGCCCAGATACGCAGTATTTT.

This clonotype was recorded a few times. The chain's CDR3 is CASGLAPTSGGEETQYF. CDR3 nucleotide sequence: TGTGCTAGTGGTTTGGCCCCGACTAGCGGGGGTGAAGAGACCCAGTACTTC. This chain joins TRBV12-5 and TRBJ2-5; 12 bases align to TRBD2. Germline CDR1 LGHNT, CDR2 FRNRAP. The CDR3 consists of 17 residues. V shed 1 base and J 3 bases; nucleotides not matched to a gene: 6.

This clonotype appeared a few times. The chain has TRBV5-5 and TRBJ2-7, with D tentatively TRBD1 or TRBD2 (7 bases each). Germline values: CDR1 SGHKS, CDR2 YYEKEE (reference sequence). This CDR3 has 15 residues. V was clipped by 4 bases and J by 3 bases, with 17 bases between them. The CDR3 coding sequence is TGTGCCAGCAGCCCTTACAGGGGAGGGGACTACGAGCAGTACTTC. Protein sequence: CASSPYRGGDYEQYF.

This clonotype was observed a few times. This chain joins TRBV20-1 and TRBJ1-2; a weak D match, TRBD1 (6 bases). The CDR3 is 13 amino acids. Deletions cut 6 bases from V and 0 bases from J, with 11 bases between. CDR1 is DFQATT and CDR2 is SNEGSKA in the germline V gene (reference sequence). CDR3 amino acids: CSAPTGTNYGYTF. For the CDR3, the DNA is TGCAGTGCCCCGACAGGAACTAACTATGGCTACACCTTC.

This clonotype was observed many times. This chain uses TRBV4-3 with TRBJ2-3, with D perhaps TRBD2 (6 bases). V lost 3 bases to trimming and J lost 6 bases, with 16 bases between them. In germline, CDR1 is LGHNA, CDR2 YSLEER. The CDR3 is 15 residues long. CDR3 loop: CASSQDGLNTDTQYF. The DNA for the CDR3 is TGCGCCAGCAGCCAGGACGGACTAAATACGGATACGCAGTATTTT.

The rearrangement joins TRBV4-1 to TRBJ2-2, with 7 bases that match TRBD1. Germline CDR1 is MGHRA and CDR2 is YSYEKL. Trimming cost V 5 bases and J 6 bases; bases outside gene matches: 6. This CDR3 has 14 amino acids. As DNA, the CDR3 is TGCGCCAGCAGCATGCAGACAGGGCCCGGGGAGCTGTTTTTT. Translating gives CASSMQTGPGELFF.

This clonotype was seen only a few times. The V call is TRBV11-2, the J call TRBJ2-2, with a possible D match to TRBD2 (6 bases). The V end lost 5 bases, the J end lost 3 bases, and 16 bases lay between the germline ends. From germline, CDR1 is SGHAT and CDR2 FQNNGV. The CDR3 totals 16 residues. As DNA, the CDR3 is TGTGCCAGCAGCCCCCTCGGGCGCGGGGACACCGGGGAGCTGTTTTTT. It encodes CASSPLGRGDTGELFF.

J is TRBJ1-1 and V is TRBV29-1, with a tentative D call TRBD1 (6 bases). Germline assignment: CDR1 SQVTM and CDR2 ANQGSEA. The CDR3 length is 12 residues. V was pared by 8 bases and J by 2 bases, with 12 bases between. CDR3 amino acids: CSSGQSNTEAFF. The CDR3 bases are TGCAGCTCAGGACAGAGTAACACTGAAGCTTTCTTT.

The chain recombines TRBV7-9 with TRBJ1-3; D remains unclear. V gave up 3 bases and J gave up 4 bases, with 10 bases separating them. This CDR3 comprises 14 residues. Germline V lookup: CDR1 SEHNR, CDR2 FQNEAQ (reference sequence). The CDR3 protein is CASSFKASGNTIYF. The CDR3, as DNA: TGTGCCAGCAGCTTCAAGGCCTCCGGAAACACCATATATTTT. The complete variable domain, with remaining parts taken from reference TRBV7-9 and TRBJ1-3, reads DTGVSQNPRHKITKRGQNVTFRCDPISEHNRLYWYRQTLGQGPEFLTYFQNEAQLEKSRLLSDRFSAERPKGSFSTLEIQRTEQGDSAMYLCASSFKASGNTIYFGEGSWLTVV.

The sample holds a few counts of this clonotype. This rearrangement joins TRBV6-6 to TRBJ2-1; possible D gene TRBD2, 6 bases. Germline CDR1 MNHNY, CDR2 SVGAGI (reference sequence). Trimming took off 8 bases at V and 4 bases at J, with 15 bases between the two ends. CDR3 length: 14 amino acids. CDR3 loop: CASSYRDLYNEQFF. The CDR3 DNA reads TGTGCCAGCTCATACCGGGACTTGTACAATGAGCAGTTCTTC.

This clonotype was counted ten times or more. One junction end disagrees with the germline gene, perhaps due to a read error. This chain uses TRBV29-1 with TRBJ2-3, with 7 bases lining up with TRBD1. CDR3 length: 12 amino acids. Germline V gives CDR1 SQVTM, CDR2 ANQGSEA. Here the CDR3 DNA reads TGCAGCATTGACAGGGCCACAGATACGCAGTATTTT. It specifies CSIDRATDTQYF.

The chain employs TRBV20-1 and TRBJ2-1; 15 bases match TRBD2. The CDR3 extends over 20 amino acids. From germline, CDR1 is DFQATT and CDR2 SNEGSKA (reference sequence). Trimming took 5 bases from V and 8 from J; bases not matched to a gene: 22. The CDR3 DNA sequence: TGCAGTGCTCATATCCCCGGGACTAGCGGGGGGCCGGGCAGCTTTTATGAGCAGTTCTTC. It encodes CSAHIPGTSGGPGSFYEQFF.

This sequence joins TRBV5-1 and TRBJ1-2; 11 positions agree with TRBD1. Germline lookup yields CDR1 SGHRS and CDR2 YFSETQ. The trim removed 2 bases at V and 6 bases at J, leaving 9 bases unmatched. CDR3 size: 16 residues. The CDR3 spells CASSLLFVGQGDGYTF. As DNA, the CDR3 is TGCGCCAGCAGCTTACTTTTCGTGGGACAGGGGGATGGCTACACCTTC.

The chain is built from TRBV10-3 and TRBJ1-1; 7 positions match TRBD1. The V gene end was trimmed by 6 bases and the J gene end by 0 bases; junction bases not matched to a gene: 7. Germline V lookup: CDR1 ENHRY, CDR2 SYGVKD. The CDR3 has 15 amino acids. CDR3 DNA: TGTGCCATCAGCGGGACAGTCCCGATGAACACTGAAGCTTTCTTT. Translated, it gives CAISGTVPMNTEAFF.

This clonotype was counted many times. The chain combines TRBV7-8 with TRBJ2-2; D might be TRBD1 or TRBD2, each matching 5 bases. Germline CDR1 is SGHVS and CDR2 is FQNEAQ. The CDR3 has 16 residues. Trimming shortened V by 4 bases and J by 2 bases, and 14 bases separated the two germline ends. The DNA for the CDR3 is TGTGCCAGCAGCTCCTCCGGGACGGTTAACACCGGGGAGCTGTTTTTT. Translating it yields CASSSSGTVNTGELFF.

This clonotype was found a few times. The chain couples TRBV5-1 to TRBJ1-6; 9 positions match TRBD1. CDR1 SGHRS and CDR2 YFSETQ come from the germline V gene. The CDR3 extends over 12 amino acids. V shed 9 bases and J 8 bases; nucleotides not matched to a gene: 3. DNA of the CDR3: TGCGCCACAAGACAGGGGGATTCACCCCTCCACTTT. Translation gives CATRQGDSPLHF. Based on the CDR3 plus reference TRBV5-1 and TRBJ1-6, the full variable domain is KAGVTQTPRYLIKTRGQQVTLSCSPISGHRSVSWYQQTPGQGLQFLFEYFSETQRNKGNFPGRFSGRQFSNSRSEMNVSTLELGDSALYLCATRQGDSPLHFGNGTRLTVT.

This clonotype was recorded a few times. CDR3 amino acids: CASSRDVGNYYEQYF. CDR3 nucleotides: TGTGCCAGCAGTAGGGATGTCGGAAACTACTACGAGCAGTACTTC. V usage is TRBV11-2 and J usage is TRBJ2-7; D is uncertain. Germline CDR1 is SGHAT and CDR2 is FQNNGV. V was shortened by 6 bases and J by 3 bases, with 18 bases between the two germline ends. The CDR3 consists of 15 residues.

V and J are TRBV5-6 and TRBJ1-2, with TRBD1 matching over 11 bases. V lost 4 bases, J lost 2 bases, and 10 bases stayed unmatched. The germline gives CDR1 SGHDT, CDR2 YYEEEE. The CDR3 length is 17 residues. CDR3 region: CASSPGQGALRNYGYTF. The CDR3, as DNA: TGTGCCAGCAGCCCTGGACAGGGGGCTCTTCGAAACTATGGCTACACCTTC.

With regard to this clonotype: A read error may account for a junction end that differs from germline. CDR3 region: CASSRGTQESQYF. CDR3 coding DNA: TGTGCCAGCAGTCGGGGGACCCAAGAGTCCCAGTACTTC. The chain couples TRBV12-3 or TRBV12-4 to TRBJ2-5; possible D gene TRBD2, 6 bases. This CDR3 region has 13 residues.

The chain uses TRBV18 and TRBJ1-2; D call uncertain. V was cut by 4 bases and J by 3 bases, with 15 bases left in between. This CDR3 contains 15 residues. The germline gives CDR1 KGHSH, CDR2 LQKENI. CDR3 sequence (DNA): TGTGCCAGCTCACTCCGACTTGAGTTGGACTATGGCTACACCTTC. Amino acids: CASSLRLELDYGYTF.

This clonotype was seen just once. The rearrangement uses TRBV4-2 and TRBJ2-3; D not certain. The V and J ends lost 4 bases and 2 bases respectively, with 16 bases between them. The length of the CDR3 is 16 residues. From germline, CDR1 is LGHNA and CDR2 YNFKEQ. CDR3 region: CASSLGRFRDTDTQYF. In DNA form, the CDR3 reads TGTGCCAGCAGCCTTGGACGGTTCCGTGACACAGATACGCAGTATTTT.

This chain links TRBV11-2 with TRBJ1-1; possible D gene TRBD1, 5 bases. Per germline, CDR1 SGHAT and CDR2 FQNNGV. Deletions cut 4 bases from V and 1 base from J, with 13 bases between. CDR3 length: 15 residues. Written as DNA, the CDR3 is TGTGCCAGCAGCTACCGCCCGGGACGGAACACTGAAGCTTTCTTT. Protein product: CASSYRPGRNTEAFF.

The rearrangement links TRBV2 to TRBJ2-6; D is possibly TRBD2 (5 bases). The V end lost 7 bases, the J end lost 0 bases, and 16 bases lay between the germline ends. CDR1 SNHLY and CDR2 FYNNEI come from the germline V gene. CDR3 length: 17 amino acids. CDR3 bases: TGTGCCAGCAACAGAATGAGGGATTACTCTGGGGCCAACGTCCTGACTTTC. Amino acid sequence: CASNRMRDYSGANVLTF.

The table lists this clonotype with a few counts. The genes are TRBV24-1 and TRBJ2-3; TRBD1 matches 10 bases. CDR1 is KGHDR, CDR2 SFDVKD, per germline. Trimming cost V 5 bases and J 7 bases; bases outside gene matches: 5. The CDR3 contains 14 residues. The CDR3 coding sequence is TGTGCCACCAGTGCGGGACAGGGGACGAATACGCAGTATTTT. Encoded protein: CATSAGQGTNTQYF.

This clonotype was detected a few times. The chain has TRBV28 and TRBJ2-4, with D possibly matching TRBD1 (6 bases). Germline values: CDR1 MDHEN, CDR2 SYDVKM. V shed 3 bases and J shed 0 bases, with 15 bases lying between them. The CDR3 is 17 residues long. CDR3 loop: CASSFSQGSRAKNIQYF. For the CDR3, the DNA is TGTGCCAGCAGTTTCAGCCAGGGGTCGAGAGCCAAAAACATTCAGTACTTC.

This sequence joins TRBV12-3 or TRBV12-4 and TRBJ2-1, with 11 nucleotides matching TRBD2. J gave up 7 bases and V 0 bases, and 5 bases lay outside the gene matches. The CDR3 extends over 16 amino acids. The CDR3 DNA follows: TGTGCCAGCAGTTTAGCTAGCGGGGGGGCCCGGAATGAGCAGTTCTTC. Translation gives CASSLASGGARNEQFF.

This clonotype was counted between two and nine times. V and J are TRBV12-5 and TRBJ2-6, with D possibly being TRBD2 (5 bases). V dropped 3 bases and J dropped 0 bases, with 6 bases sitting between them. The CDR3 runs 15 residues. Germline V lookup: CDR1 LGHNT, CDR2 FRNRAP. CDR3 residues: CASGFLASGANVLTF. The CDR3 coding sequence is TGTGCTAGTGGTTTTCTAGCCTCTGGGGCCAACGTCCTGACTTTC.